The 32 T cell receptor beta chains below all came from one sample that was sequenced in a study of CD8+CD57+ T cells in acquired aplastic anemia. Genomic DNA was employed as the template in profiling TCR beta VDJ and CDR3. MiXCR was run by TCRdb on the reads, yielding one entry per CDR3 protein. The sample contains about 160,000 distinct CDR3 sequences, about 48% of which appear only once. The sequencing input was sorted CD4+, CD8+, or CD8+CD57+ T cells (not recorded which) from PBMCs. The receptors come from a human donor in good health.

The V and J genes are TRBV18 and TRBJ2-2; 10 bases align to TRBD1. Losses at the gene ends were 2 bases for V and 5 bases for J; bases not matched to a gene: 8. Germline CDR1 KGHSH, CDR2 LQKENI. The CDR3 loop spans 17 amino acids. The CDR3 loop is CASSPTGTGEFTGELFF. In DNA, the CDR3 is TGTGCCAGCTCACCAACCGGGACAGGGGAATTTACCGGGGAGCTGTTTTTT.

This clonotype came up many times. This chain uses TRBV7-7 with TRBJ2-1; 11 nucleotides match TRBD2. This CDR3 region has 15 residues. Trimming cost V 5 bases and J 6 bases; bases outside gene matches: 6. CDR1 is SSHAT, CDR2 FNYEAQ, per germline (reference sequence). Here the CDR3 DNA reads TGTGCCAGCAGCCCTCTTAGCGGGGGGGCCAATGAGCAGTTCTTC. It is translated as CASSPLSGGANEQFF.

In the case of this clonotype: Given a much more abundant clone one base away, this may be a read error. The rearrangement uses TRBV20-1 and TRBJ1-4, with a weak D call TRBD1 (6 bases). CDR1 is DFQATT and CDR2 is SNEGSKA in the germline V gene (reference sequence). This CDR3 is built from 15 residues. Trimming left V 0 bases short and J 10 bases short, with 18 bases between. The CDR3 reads CSAREGQGFSGKLFF. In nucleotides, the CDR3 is TGCAGTGCTAGAGAGGGTCAGGGGTTTAGTGGAAAACTGTTTTTT.

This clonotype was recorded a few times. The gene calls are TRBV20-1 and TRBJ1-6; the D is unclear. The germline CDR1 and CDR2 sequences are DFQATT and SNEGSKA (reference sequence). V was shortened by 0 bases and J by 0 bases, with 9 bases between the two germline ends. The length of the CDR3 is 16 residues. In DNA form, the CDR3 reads TGCAGTGCTAGAGATGAGCGGAGCTCCTATAATTCACCCCTCCACTTT. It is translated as CSARDERSSYNSPLHF.

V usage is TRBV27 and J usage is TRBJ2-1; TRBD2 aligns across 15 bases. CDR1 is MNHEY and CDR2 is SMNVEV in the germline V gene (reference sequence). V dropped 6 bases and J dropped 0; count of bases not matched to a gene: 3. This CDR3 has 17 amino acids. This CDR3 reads CASRGLAGGPSYNEQFF. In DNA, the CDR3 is TGTGCCAGCAGAGGACTAGCGGGGGGGCCCTCCTACAATGAGCAGTTCTTC.

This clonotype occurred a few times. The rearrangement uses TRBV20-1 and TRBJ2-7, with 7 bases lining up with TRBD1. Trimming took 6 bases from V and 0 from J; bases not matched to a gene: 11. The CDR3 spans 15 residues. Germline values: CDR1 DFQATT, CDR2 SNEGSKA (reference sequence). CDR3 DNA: TGCAGTGCCAGCAGCCCGGACAGGAGCTCCTACGAGCAGTACTTC. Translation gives CSASSPDRSSYEQYF.

This CDR3 reads CASSLVGETGELFF. In nucleotides, the CDR3 is TGTGCCAGCAGCTTAGTCGGGGAAACCGGGGAGCTGTTTTTT. The J gene is TRBJ2-2, the V gene TRBV7-9, with a possible D match to TRBD2 (5 bases). The CDR3 has 14 amino acids. In germline, CDR1 is SEHNR, CDR2 FQNEAQ (reference sequence). The V and J ends lost 1 base and 5 bases respectively, with 8 bases between them.

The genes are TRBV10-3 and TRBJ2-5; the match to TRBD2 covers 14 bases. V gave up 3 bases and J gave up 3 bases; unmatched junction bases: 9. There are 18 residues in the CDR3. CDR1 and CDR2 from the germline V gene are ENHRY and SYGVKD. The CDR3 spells CAISEAGLAGENKETQYF. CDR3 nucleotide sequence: TGTGCCATCAGTGAAGCGGGACTAGCGGGGGAAAATAAAGAGACCCAGTACTTC.

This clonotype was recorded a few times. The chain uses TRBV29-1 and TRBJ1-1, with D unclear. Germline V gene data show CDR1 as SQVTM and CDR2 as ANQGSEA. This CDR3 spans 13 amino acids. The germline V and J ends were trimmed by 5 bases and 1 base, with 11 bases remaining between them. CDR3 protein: CSVKTATNTEAFF. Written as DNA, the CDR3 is TGCAGCGTTAAGACCGCTACGAACACTGAAGCTTTCTTT.

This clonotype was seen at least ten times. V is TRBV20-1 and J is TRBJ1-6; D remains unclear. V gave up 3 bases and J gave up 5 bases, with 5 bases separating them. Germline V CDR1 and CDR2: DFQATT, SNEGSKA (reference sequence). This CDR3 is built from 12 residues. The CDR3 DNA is TGCAGTGCTAGTAGCAATAATTCACCCCTCCACTTT. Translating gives CSASSNNSPLHF.

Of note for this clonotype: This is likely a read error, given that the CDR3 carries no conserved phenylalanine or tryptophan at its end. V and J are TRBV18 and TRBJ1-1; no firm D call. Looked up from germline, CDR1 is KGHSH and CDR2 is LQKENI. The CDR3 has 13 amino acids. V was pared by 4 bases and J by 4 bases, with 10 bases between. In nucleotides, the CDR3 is TGTGCCAGCTCACTAGAGAGAAGCACTGAAGCTTTCTTG. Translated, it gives CASSLERSTEAFL.

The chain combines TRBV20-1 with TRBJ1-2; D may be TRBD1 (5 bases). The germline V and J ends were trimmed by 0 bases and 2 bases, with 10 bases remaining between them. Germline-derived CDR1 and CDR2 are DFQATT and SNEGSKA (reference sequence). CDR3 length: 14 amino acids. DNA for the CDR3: TGCAGTGCTAGAGAGATGCGGGACAACTATGGCTACACCTTC. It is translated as CSAREMRDNYGYTF.

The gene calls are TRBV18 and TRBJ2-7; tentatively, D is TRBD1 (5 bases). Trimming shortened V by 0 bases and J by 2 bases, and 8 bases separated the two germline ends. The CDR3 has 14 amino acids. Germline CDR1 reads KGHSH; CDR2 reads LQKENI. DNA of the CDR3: TGTGCCAGCTCACCACCGGGGCTCACCTACGAGCAGTACTTC. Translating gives CASSPPGLTYEQYF.

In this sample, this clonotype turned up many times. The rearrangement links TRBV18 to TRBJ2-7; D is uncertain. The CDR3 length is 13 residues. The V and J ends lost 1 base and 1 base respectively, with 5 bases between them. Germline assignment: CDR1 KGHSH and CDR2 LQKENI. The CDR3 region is CASSPQGSYEQYF. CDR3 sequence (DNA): TGTGCCAGCTCACCACAGGGATCCTACGAGCAGTACTTC.

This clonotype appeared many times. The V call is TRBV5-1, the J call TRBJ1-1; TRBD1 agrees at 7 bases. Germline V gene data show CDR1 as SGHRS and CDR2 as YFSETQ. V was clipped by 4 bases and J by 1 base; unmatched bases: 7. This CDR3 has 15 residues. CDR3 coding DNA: TGCGCCAGCAGCCTATGGGACAGTAAGAACACTGAAGCTTTCTTT. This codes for CASSLWDSKNTEAFF.

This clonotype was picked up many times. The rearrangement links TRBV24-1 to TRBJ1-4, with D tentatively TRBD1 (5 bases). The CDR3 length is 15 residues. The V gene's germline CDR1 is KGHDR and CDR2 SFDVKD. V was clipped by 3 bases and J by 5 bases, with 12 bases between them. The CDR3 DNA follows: TGTGCCACCAGTGATCCGCGAAAGGGGAATGAAAAACTGTTTTTT. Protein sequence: CATSDPRKGNEKLFF.

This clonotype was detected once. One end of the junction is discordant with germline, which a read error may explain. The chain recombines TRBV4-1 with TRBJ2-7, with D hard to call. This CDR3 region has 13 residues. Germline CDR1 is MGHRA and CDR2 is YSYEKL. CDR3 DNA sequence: TGCGCCAGCAGCCAAGAGTCAAATGTGGGGTCCGTCTTC. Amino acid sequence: CASSQESNVGSVF.

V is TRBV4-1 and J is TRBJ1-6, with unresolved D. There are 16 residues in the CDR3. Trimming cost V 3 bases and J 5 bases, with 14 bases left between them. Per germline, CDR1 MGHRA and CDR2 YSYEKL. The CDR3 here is CASSQQWGDDNSPLHF. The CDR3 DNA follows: TGCGCCAGCAGCCAGCAGTGGGGAGACGATAATTCACCCCTCCACTTT.

The CDR3 nucleotides are TGTGCCAGCAGCCAAGGGGCAGGGGACGCTTTCTTT. Amino acids: CASSQGAGDAFF. The gene calls are TRBV25-1 and TRBJ1-1, with D possibly TRBD1 on 6 matching bases. Germline V CDR1 and CDR2: MGHDK, SYGVNS. The CDR3 is 12 amino acids. The V and J ends lost 6 bases and 11 bases respectively, with 16 bases between them.

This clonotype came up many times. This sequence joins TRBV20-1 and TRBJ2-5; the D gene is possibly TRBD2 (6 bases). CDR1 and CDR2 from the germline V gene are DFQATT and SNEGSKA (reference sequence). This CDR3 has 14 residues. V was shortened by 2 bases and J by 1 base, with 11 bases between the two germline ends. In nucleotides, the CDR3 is TGCAGTGCTAGATTTGCGGGGTCCCAAGAGACCCAGTACTTC. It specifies CSARFAGSQETQYF.

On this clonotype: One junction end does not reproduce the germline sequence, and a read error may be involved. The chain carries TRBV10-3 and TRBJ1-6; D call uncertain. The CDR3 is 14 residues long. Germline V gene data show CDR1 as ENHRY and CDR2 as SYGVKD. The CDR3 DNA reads TGTGCCATCAGTGAGGGCGGTTATAGTTCACCCCTCCACTTT. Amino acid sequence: CAISEGGYSSPLHF.

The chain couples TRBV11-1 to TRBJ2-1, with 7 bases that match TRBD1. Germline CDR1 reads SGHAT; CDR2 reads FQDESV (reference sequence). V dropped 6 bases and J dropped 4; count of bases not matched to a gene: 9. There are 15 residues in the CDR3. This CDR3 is CASSSNRGSYNEQFF. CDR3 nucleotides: TGTGCCAGCAGTTCGAACAGGGGTTCTTACAATGAGCAGTTCTTC.

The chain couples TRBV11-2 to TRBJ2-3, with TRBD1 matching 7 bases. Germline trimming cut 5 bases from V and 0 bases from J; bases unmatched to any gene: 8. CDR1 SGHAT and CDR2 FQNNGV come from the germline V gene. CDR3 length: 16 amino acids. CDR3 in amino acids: CASSPRQGSSTDTQYF. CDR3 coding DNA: TGTGCCAGCAGCCCCAGACAGGGATCTAGCACAGATACGCAGTATTTT.

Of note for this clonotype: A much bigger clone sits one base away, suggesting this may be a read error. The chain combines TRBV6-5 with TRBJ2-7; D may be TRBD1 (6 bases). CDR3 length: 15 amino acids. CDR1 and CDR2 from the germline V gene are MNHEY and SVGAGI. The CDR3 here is CASSFRDTYAYGQYF. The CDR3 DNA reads TGTGCCAGCAGTTTCCGGGACACCTACGCCTACGGGCAGTACTTC.

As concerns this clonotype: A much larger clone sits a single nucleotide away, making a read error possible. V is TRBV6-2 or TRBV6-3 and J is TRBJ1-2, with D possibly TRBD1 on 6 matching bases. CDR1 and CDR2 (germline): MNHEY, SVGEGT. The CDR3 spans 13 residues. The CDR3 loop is CASRQGSNYDYTF. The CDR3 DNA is TGTGCCAGCAGACAGGGATCTAACTATGACTACACCTTC.

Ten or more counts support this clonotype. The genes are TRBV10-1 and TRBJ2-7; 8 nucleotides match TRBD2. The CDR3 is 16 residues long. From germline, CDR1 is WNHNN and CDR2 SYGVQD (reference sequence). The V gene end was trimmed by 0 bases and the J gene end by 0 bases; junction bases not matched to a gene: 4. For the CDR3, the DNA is TGCGCCAGCAGTGAGTCTGCGAGCGGGAGCTCCTACGAGCAGTACTTC. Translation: CASSESASGSSYEQYF.

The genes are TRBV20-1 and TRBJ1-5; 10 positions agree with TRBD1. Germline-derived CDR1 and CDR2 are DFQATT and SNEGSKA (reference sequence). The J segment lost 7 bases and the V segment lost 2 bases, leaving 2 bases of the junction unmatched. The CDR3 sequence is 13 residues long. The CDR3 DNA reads TGCAGTGCTAGAAGACAGGGGGCACAGCCCCAGCATTTT. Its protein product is CSARRQGAQPQHF.

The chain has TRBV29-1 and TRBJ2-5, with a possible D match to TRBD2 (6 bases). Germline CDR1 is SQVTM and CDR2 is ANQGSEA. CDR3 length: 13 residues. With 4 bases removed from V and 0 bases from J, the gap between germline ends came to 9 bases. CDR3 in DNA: TGCAGCGTTGCAGGACTAAACCAAGAGACCCAGTACTTC. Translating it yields CSVAGLNQETQYF.

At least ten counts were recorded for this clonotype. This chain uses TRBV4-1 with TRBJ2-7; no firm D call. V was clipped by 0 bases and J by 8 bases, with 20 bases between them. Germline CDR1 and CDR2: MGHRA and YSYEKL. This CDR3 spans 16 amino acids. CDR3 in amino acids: CASSQDSRSYGRQQYF. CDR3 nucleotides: TGCGCCAGCAGCCAAGATTCGCGGAGTTATGGGCGGCAGCAGTACTTC.

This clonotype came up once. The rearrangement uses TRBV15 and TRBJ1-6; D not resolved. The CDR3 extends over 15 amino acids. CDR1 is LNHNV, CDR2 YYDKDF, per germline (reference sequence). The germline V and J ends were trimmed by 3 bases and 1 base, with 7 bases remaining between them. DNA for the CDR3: TGTGCCACCAGCAGTTCGAGATCCTATAATTCACCCCTCCACTTT. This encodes CATSSSRSYNSPLHF.

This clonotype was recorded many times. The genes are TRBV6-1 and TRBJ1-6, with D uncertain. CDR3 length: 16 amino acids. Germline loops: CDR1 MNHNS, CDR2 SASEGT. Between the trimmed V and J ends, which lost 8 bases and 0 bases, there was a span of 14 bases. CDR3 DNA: TGTGCCAGCTCTCCGGGCACGAGCTCCTATAATTCACCCCTCCACTTT. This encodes CASSPGTSSYNSPLHF.

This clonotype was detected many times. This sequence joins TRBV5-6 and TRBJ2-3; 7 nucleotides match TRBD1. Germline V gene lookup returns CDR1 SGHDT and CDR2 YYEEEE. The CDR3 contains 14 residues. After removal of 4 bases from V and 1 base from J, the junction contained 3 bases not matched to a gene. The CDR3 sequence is CASSVGQGTDTQYF. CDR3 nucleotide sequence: TGTGCCAGCAGCGTAGGACAGGGCACAGATACGCAGTATTTT.